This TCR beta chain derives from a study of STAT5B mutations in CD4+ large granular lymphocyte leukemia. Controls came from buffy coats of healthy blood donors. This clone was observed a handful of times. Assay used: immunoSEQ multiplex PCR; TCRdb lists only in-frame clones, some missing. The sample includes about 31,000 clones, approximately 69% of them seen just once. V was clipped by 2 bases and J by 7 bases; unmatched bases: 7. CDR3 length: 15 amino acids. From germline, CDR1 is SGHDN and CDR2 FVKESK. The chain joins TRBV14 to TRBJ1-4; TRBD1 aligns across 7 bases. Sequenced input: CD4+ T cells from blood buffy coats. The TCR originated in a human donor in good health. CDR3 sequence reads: CASSQNLGTAEKLFF. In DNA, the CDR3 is TGTGCCAGCAGCCAAAACCTGGGGACAGCTGAAAAACTGTTTTTT.